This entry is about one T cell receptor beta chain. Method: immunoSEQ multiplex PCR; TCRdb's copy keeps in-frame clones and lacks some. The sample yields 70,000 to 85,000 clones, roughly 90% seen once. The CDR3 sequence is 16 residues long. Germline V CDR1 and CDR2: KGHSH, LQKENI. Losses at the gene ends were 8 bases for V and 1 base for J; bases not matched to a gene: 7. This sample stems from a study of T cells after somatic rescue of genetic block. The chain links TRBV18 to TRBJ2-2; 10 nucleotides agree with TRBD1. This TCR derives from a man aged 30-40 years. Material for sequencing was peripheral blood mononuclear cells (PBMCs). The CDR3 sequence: CASQLTGGMNTGELFF. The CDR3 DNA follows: TGTGCCAGCCAGCTGACAGGGGGCATGAACACCGGGGAGCTGTTTTTT. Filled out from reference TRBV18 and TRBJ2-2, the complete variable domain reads NAGVMQNPRHLVRRRGQEARLRCSPMKGHSHVYWYRQLPEEGLKFMVYLQKENIIDESGMPKERFSAEFPKEGPSILRIQQVVRGDSAAYFCASQLTGGMNTGELFFGEGSRLTVL.